This T cell receptor (beta chain) is drawn from a study of blood T cell repertoires in COVID-19. Profiled with immunoSEQ multiplex PCR; TCRdb holds only in-frame clones, not every one. The sample has some 320,000 clones, roughly 90% seen once; the top ten hold 3.5% to 5%. The TCR comes from a woman younger than 45 who had been exposed to COVID-19. The sample consisted of PBMCs or T cells enriched from blood (not recorded which).

The CDR3 nucleotides read TGTGCCACCAGTGATTTTGGAGGGGGCAGGGGCTACACCTTC. It yields the protein CATSDFGGGRGYTF. The rearrangement joins TRBV24-1 to TRBJ1-2, with 7 bases lining up with TRBD1. Germline loops: CDR1 KGHDR, CDR2 SFDVKD. There are 14 residues in the CDR3. After removal of 1 base from V and 8 bases from J, the junction contained 6 bases not matched to a gene.